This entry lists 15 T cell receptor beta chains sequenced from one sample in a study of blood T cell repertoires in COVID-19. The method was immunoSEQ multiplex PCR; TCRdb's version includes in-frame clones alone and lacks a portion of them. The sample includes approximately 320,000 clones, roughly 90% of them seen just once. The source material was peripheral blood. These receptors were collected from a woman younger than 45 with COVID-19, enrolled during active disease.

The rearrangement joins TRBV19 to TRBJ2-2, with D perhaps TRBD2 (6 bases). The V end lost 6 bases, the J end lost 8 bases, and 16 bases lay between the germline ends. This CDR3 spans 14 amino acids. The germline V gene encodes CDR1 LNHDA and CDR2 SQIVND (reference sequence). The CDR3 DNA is TGTGCCAGTAGGGGGACTCCCAGGGCTGGGGAGCTGTTTTTT. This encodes CASRGTPRAGELFF.

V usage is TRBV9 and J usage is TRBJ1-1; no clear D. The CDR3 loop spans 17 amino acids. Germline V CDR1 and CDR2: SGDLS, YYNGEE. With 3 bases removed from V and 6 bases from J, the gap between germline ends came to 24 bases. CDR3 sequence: CASSETPTLEGIAEAFF. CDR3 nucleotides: TGTGCCAGCAGCGAGACACCAACCCTAGAGGGTATCGCTGAAGCTTTCTTT.

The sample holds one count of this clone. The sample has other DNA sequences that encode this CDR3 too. CDR3 coding DNA: TGTGCCAGCTCACCCGACAGGGGTAACACTGAAGCTTTCTTT. This codes for CASSPDRGNTEAFF. V usage is TRBV18 and J usage is TRBJ1-1; 8 bases fit TRBD1. The CDR3 consists of 14 residues. With 3 bases clipped from V and 2 bases from J, the junction kept 2 bases outside the gene matches. CDR1 is KGHSH and CDR2 is LQKENI in the germline V gene.

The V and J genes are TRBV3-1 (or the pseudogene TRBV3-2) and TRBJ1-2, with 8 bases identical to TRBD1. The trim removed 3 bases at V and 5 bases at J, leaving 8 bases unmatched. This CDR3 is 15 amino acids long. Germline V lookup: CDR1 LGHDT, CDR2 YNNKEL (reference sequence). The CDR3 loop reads CASSQNRGKEYGYTF. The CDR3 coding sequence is TGTGCCAGCAGCCAGAACAGGGGGAAAGAATATGGCTACACCTTC.

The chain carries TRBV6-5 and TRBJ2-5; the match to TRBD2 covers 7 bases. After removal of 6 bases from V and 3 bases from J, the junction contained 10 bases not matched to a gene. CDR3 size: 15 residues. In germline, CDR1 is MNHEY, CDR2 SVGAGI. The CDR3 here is CASSRLAERKETQYF. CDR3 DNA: TGTGCCAGCAGCCGCCTAGCGGAAAGGAAAGAGACCCAGTACTTC.

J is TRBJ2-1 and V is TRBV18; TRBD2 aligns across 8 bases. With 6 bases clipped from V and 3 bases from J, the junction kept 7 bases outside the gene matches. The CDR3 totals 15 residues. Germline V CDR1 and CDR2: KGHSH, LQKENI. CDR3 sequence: CASSFAGGIYNEQFF. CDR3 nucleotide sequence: TGTGCCAGCTCCTTCGCGGGGGGCATCTACAATGAGCAGTTCTTC.

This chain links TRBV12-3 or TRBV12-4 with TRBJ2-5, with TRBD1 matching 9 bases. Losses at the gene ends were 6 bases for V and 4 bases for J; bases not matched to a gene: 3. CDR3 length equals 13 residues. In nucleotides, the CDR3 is TGTGCCAGCAGCCGGGGACAGGGAGAGACCCAGTACTTC. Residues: CASSRGQGETQYF.

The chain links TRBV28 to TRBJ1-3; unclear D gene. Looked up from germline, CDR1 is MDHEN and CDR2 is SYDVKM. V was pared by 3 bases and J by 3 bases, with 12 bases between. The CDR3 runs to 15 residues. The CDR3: CASSLIPRDGNTIYF. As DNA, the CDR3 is TGTGCCAGCAGTTTGATACCGAGGGATGGAAACACCATATATTTT.

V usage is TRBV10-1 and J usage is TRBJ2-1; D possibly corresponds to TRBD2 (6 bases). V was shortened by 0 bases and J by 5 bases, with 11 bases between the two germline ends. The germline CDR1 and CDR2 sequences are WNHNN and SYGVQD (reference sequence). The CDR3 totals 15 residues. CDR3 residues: CASSESRDLNNEQFF. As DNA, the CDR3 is TGCGCCAGCAGTGAGTCCCGGGACTTGAACAATGAGCAGTTCTTC.

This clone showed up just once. The CDR3 coding sequence is TGTGCCAGCAGTTGGTTCGCAGGATCCTACGAGCAGTACTTC. It yields the protein CASSWFAGSYEQYF. The chain is built from TRBV6-5 and TRBJ2-7; D unclear. The CDR3 contains 14 residues. Per germline, CDR1 MNHEY and CDR2 SVGAGI. Trimming took off 4 bases at V and 1 base at J, with 11 bases between the two ends.

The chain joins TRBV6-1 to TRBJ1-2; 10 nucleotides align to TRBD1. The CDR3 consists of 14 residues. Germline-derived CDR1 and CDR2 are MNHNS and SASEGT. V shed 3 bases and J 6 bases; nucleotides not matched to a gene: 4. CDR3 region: CASSDPGTGDGYTF. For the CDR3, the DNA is TGTGCCAGCAGTGACCCGGGGACAGGGGATGGCTACACCTTC.

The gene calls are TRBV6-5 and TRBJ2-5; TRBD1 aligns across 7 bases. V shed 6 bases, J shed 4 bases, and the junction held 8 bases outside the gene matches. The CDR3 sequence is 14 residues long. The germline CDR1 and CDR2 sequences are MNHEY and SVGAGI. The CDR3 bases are TGTGCCAGCAGGCACGACAGGGTTAGAGAGACCCAGTACTTC. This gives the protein CASRHDRVRETQYF.

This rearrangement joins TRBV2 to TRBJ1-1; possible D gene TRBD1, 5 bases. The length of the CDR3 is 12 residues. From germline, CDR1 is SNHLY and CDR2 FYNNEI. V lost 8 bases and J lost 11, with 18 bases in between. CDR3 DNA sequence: TGTGCCAGCGGGGCCACCGACATGGCCGCTTTCTTT. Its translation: CASGATDMAAFF.

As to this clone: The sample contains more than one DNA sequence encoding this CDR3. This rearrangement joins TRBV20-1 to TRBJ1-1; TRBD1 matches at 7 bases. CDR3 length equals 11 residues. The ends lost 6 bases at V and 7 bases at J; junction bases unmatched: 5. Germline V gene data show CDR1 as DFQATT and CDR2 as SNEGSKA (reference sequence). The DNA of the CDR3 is TGCAGTGCCCGAAACAGGGGTGAAGCTTTCTTT. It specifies CSARNRGEAFF.

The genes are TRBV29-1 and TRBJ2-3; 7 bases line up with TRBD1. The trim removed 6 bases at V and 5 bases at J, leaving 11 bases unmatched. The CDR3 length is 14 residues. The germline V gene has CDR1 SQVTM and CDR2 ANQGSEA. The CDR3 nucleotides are TGCAGCGTCCCAGACAGGGCCACACGAGATACGCAGTATTTT. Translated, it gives CSVPDRATRDTQYF.